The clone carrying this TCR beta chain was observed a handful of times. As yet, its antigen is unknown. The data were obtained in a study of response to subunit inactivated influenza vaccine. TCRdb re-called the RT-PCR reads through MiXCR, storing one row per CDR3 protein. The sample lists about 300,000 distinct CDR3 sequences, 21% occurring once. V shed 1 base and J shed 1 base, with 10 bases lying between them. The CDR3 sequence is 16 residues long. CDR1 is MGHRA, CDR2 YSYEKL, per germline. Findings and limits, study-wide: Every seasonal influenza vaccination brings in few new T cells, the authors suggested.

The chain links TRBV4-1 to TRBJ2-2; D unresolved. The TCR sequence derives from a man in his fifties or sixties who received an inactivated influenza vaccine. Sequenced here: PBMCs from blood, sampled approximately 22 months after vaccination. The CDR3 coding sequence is TGCGCCAGCAGCCAAGGGGTTTTACAGAACACCGGGGAGCTGTTTTTT. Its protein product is CASSQGVLQNTGELFF.